Below, 32 T cell receptor beta chains from the same sample are listed, as sequenced in a study of T cells in localized non-small cell lung cancer. Data came from immunoSEQ multiplex PCR; TCRdb stores just in-frame clones and leaves some out. The sample holds about 21,000 clones, approximately 90% seen once. The material sequenced was PBMCs, taken before any cancer treatment. The receptors derive from a man aged 40-75 years with stage II squamous cell lung carcinoma.

This chain connects TRBV9 to TRBJ1-2; 7 bases agree with TRBD1. Unmatched junction bases numbered 5, after V lost 2 bases and J lost 4 bases. The CDR3 is made up of 14 amino acids. Germline loops: CDR1 SGDLS, CDR2 YYNGEE. CDR3 nucleotides: TGTGCCAGCAGCGTTGCCACAGGGGTCTATGGCTACACCTTC. It specifies CASSVATGVYGYTF.

The chain employs TRBV18 and TRBJ1-1; no firm D call. Trimming removed 2 bases from V and 4 bases from J, with 8 bases in between. This CDR3 has 13 amino acids. Germline lookup yields CDR1 KGHSH and CDR2 LQKENI. The CDR3 loop is CASSPIGGTEAFF. The CDR3 region has the DNA TGTGCCAGCTCACCAATCGGAGGCACTGAAGCTTTCTTT.

This sequence joins TRBV15 and TRBJ2-3; D is possibly TRBD2 (5 bases). This CDR3 region has 15 residues. The V end lost 5 bases, the J end lost 6 bases, and 18 bases lay between the germline ends. Germline loops: CDR1 LNHNV, CDR2 YYDKDF (reference sequence). In DNA, the CDR3 is TGTGCCACCAGCTGGAGGCAGGCCCCGTCGGATACGCAGTATTTT. This translates into CATSWRQAPSDTQYF.

The rearrangement joins TRBV30 to TRBJ1-5; the D gene is possibly TRBD1 (5 bases). The CDR3 loop spans 14 amino acids. Germline V lookup: CDR1 GTSNPN, CDR2 SVGIG (reference sequence). V lost 0 bases to trimming and J lost 6 bases, with 12 bases between them. CDR3 coding DNA: TGTGCCTGGAGTGTAGGGGAGGGTGGTCAGCCCCAGCATTTT. Translated, it gives CAWSVGEGGQPQHF.

The CDR3 loop reads CASSDRQGGQPQHF. CDR3 coding DNA: TGTGCCAGCAGCGACAGACAGGGCGGGCAGCCCCAGCATTTT. The chain couples TRBV5-8 to TRBJ1-5, with 7 bases that match TRBD1. With 4 bases clipped from V and 7 bases from J, the junction kept 8 bases outside the gene matches. CDR1 is SGHTS and CDR2 is YDEGEE in the germline V gene. There are 14 residues in the CDR3.

The gene calls are TRBV5-1 and TRBJ1-2; D gene unclear. Germline V gene data show CDR1 as SGHRS and CDR2 as YFSETQ. The CDR3 spans 15 residues. The V end was cut by 0 bases, the J end by 2 bases, with 11 bases between. This chain's CDR3 is CASSLDTSSNYGYTF. In nucleotides, the CDR3 is TGCGCCAGCAGCTTGGATACTAGTTCCAACTATGGCTACACCTTC.

The chain employs TRBV30 and TRBJ2-2; 7 nucleotides line up with TRBD2. The CDR3 has 14 residues. Germline-derived CDR1 and CDR2 are GTSNPN and SVGIG (reference sequence). V was clipped by 2 bases and J by 5 bases; unmatched bases: 5. The CDR3: CAWSTSSGTGELFF. For the CDR3, the DNA is TGTGCCTGGAGTACTTCTAGCGGTACCGGGGAGCTGTTTTTT.

The chain joins TRBV25-1 to TRBJ1-2; D perhaps matches TRBD1 (5 bases). V shed 2 bases and J shed 5 bases, with 9 bases lying between them. The germline gives CDR1 MGHDK, CDR2 SYGVNS. This CDR3 has 13 residues. For the CDR3, the DNA is TGTGCCAGCAGTGAAGCCGGGGGGTATGGCTACACCTTC. Translation: CASSEAGGYGYTF.

The V call is TRBV4-3, the J call TRBJ1-1; maybe TRBD1 (5 bases). This CDR3 comprises 14 residues. V dropped 0 bases and J dropped 5 bases, with 10 bases sitting between them. CDR1 and CDR2 (germline): LGHNA, YSLEER. The CDR3 DNA reads TGCGCCAGCAGCCAAGATCGGGGGAAAACTGAAGCTTTCTTT. Translated: CASSQDRGKTEAFF.

This clone appeared once. This chain joins TRBV6-5 and TRBJ1-1; D is undetermined. V was pared by 3 bases and J by 5 bases, with 10 bases between. The CDR3 spans 13 residues. Germline assignment: CDR1 MNHEY and CDR2 SVGAGI. In DNA, the CDR3 is TGTGCCAGCAGTTATCGGTCAGAGACTGAAGCTTTCTTT. Protein sequence: CASSYRSETEAFF.

The chain couples TRBV7-9 to TRBJ2-5, with 9 bases matching TRBD2. From germline, CDR1 is SEHNR and CDR2 FQNEAQ (reference sequence). This CDR3 has 16 amino acids. The V and J ends lost 1 base and 5 bases, in that order; junction bases with no gene match: 8. The CDR3 coding sequence is TGTGCCAGCAGCTTAGGTAGCGGGGGCCTCATGGAGACCCAGTACTTC. Its protein product is CASSLGSGGLMETQYF. Drawing the rest from reference TRBV7-9 and TRBJ2-5, the complete variable domain is DTGVSQNPRHKITKRGQNVTFRCDPISEHNRLYWYRQTLGQGPEFLTYFQNEAQLEKSRLLSDRFSAERPKGSFSTLEIQRTEQGDSAMYLCASSLGSGGLMETQYFGPGTRLLVL.

The chain couples TRBV9 to TRBJ1-2; D gene ambiguous. Germline CDR1 is SGDLS and CDR2 is YYNGEE. The germline V and J ends were trimmed by 3 bases and 8 bases, with 14 bases remaining between them. This CDR3 is built from 13 residues. The CDR3, as DNA: TGTGCCAGCAGCGCTGGGCCCGCAAGGGGCTACACCTTC. Protein sequence: CASSAGPARGYTF.

In DNA, the CDR3 is TGCGCCAGCAGCGCTCAAGACTACGAGCAGTACTTC. As protein: CASSAQDYEQYF. This rearrangement joins TRBV5-1 to TRBJ2-7; no clear D gene. The CDR3 contains 12 residues. Trimming removed 4 bases from V and 3 bases from J, with 8 bases in between. Germline CDR1 reads SGHRS; CDR2 reads YFSETQ.

The V and J genes are TRBV2 and TRBJ1-1; D not resolved. V was trimmed by 10 bases and J by 10 bases, leaving 28 bases between them. This CDR3 is built from 15 residues. Germline V CDR1 and CDR2: SNHLY, FYNNEI. CDR3 DNA sequence: TGTGCCACCCAAATCACGGGAGCCAAAGACGTAGGAGCTTTCTTT. Protein product: CATQITGAKDVGAFF.

The chain combines TRBV6-5 with TRBJ1-4; 7 bases are shared with TRBD1. The junction had 5 bases not matched to a gene; V was cut back by 6 bases and J by 7 bases. The CDR3 runs to 13 residues. Germline CDR1 and CDR2: MNHEY and SVGAGI. Written as DNA, the CDR3 is TGTGCCAGCAGAAGGGGGCTGGGTGAAAAACTGTTTTTT. It codes for CASRRGLGEKLFF.

This clone was seen once. This chain links TRBV28 with TRBJ1-1; D perhaps matches TRBD1 (5 bases). The CDR3 is 15 residues long. V shed 6 bases and J shed 5 bases, with 19 bases lying between them. Per germline, CDR1 MDHEN and CDR2 SYDVKM. CDR3 sequence (DNA): TGTGCCAGCAGGGCCCCGGGGGGAGGGAGAACTGAAGCTTTCTTT. This encodes CASRAPGGGRTEAFF.

V and J are TRBV6-5 and TRBJ1-2; TRBD1 aligns across 8 bases. CDR1 is MNHEY, CDR2 SVGAGI, per germline. The CDR3 spans 14 residues. The ends lost 6 bases at V and 4 bases at J; junction bases unmatched: 7. CDR3 nucleotides: TGTGCCAGCAGAAAGGACAGGGTGGGCTATGGCTACACCTTC. This gives the protein CASRKDRVGYGYTF.

The rearrangement links TRBV23-1 to TRBJ2-3, with 7 bases matching TRBD2. Being an ORF, TRBV23-1 has a function that is uncertain. After removal of 0 bases from V and 6 bases from J, the junction contained 3 bases not matched to a gene. The CDR3 consists of 14 residues. The CDR3: CASSQSREGDTQYF. CDR3 nucleotides: TGCGCCAGCAGTCAATCTAGGGAGGGGGATACGCAGTATTTT.

This chain uses TRBV29-1 with TRBJ2-1; TRBD1 matches at 7 bases. The germline gives CDR1 SQVTM, CDR2 ANQGSEA. Trimming at V came to 5 bases and at J to 3 bases, leaving 4 bases not matched to a gene. The CDR3 length is 13 residues. CDR3 in DNA: TGCAGCGTTTCTGGGACAGTCTACAATGAGCAGTTCTTC. Its protein is CSVSGTVYNEQFF.

J is TRBJ1-1 and V is TRBV7-9; D not resolved. This CDR3 comprises 15 residues. Deletions cut 5 bases from V and 4 bases from J, with 17 bases between. CDR1 is SEHNR, CDR2 FQNEAQ, per germline (reference sequence). CDR3 amino acids: CASSLSWGGSTEAFF. In DNA, the CDR3 is TGTGCCAGCAGCCTTAGTTGGGGAGGAAGCACTGAAGCTTTCTTT. Using reference TRBV7-9 and TRBJ1-1 for the parts outside the CDR3, the full variable domain is DTGVSQNPRHKITKRGQNVTFRCDPISEHNRLYWYRQTLGQGPEFLTYFQNEAQLEKSRLLSDRFSAERPKGSFSTLEIQRTEQGDSAMYLCASSLSWGGSTEAFFGQGTRLTVV.

The chain links TRBV25-1 to TRBJ1-1, with D tentatively TRBD1 (5 bases). The V gene lost 1 base and the J gene lost 0 bases, with 9 bases spanning the gap. The CDR3 sequence is 15 residues long. CDR1 is MGHDK, CDR2 SYGVNS, per germline. CDR3 sequence (DNA): TGTGCCAGCAGTGAATTCGACAGATTGAACACTGAAGCTTTCTTT. It encodes CASSEFDRLNTEAFF.

This clone was picked up a small number of times. This chain links TRBV6-1 with TRBJ1-3, with D possibly matching TRBD1 (6 bases). V was pared by 8 bases and J by 4 bases, with 9 bases between. The CDR3 loop spans 12 amino acids. In germline, CDR1 is MNHNS, CDR2 SASEGT. The CDR3 loop reads CASGTSGNTIYF. Written as DNA, the CDR3 is TGTGCCAGCGGGACATCGGGAAACACCATATATTTT.

V is TRBV5-5 and J is TRBJ2-1, with TRBD2 matching 10 bases. The germline V gene encodes CDR1 SGHKS and CDR2 YYEKEE (reference sequence). After removal of 2 bases from V and 9 bases from J, the junction contained 8 bases not matched to a gene. The CDR3 contains 15 residues. The chain's CDR3 is CASSFQAGGPVEQFF. The DNA for the CDR3 is TGTGCCAGCAGCTTTCAAGCGGGGGGGCCGGTTGAGCAGTTCTTC.

This rearrangement joins TRBV5-6 to TRBJ2-1; 10 bases fit TRBD2. Unmatched junction bases numbered 6, after V lost 3 bases and J lost 9 bases. The CDR3 has 14 amino acids. The germline V gene has CDR1 SGHDT and CDR2 YYEEEE. In DNA, the CDR3 is TGTGCCAGCAGCTCCGGACTAGCGGCCAGTGAGCAGTTCTTC. This encodes CASSSGLAASEQFF.

The chain recombines TRBV7-9 with TRBJ2-3; D unresolved. Deletions cut 1 base from V and 0 bases from J, with 11 bases between. CDR3 length equals 16 residues. The germline V gene has CDR1 SEHNR and CDR2 FQNEAQ (reference sequence). The CDR3 here is CASSLVSSASTDTQYF. The CDR3 DNA is TGTGCCAGCAGCTTAGTATCGTCCGCTAGCACAGATACGCAGTATTTT.

The chain couples TRBV28 to TRBJ1-6; D might be TRBD1 (5 bases). V lost 2 bases and J 8 bases, leaving 13 bases between the germline ends. Germline V gives CDR1 MDHEN, CDR2 SYDVKM. CDR3 length: 15 amino acids. The CDR3 spells CASSLIGAGDSPLHF. The CDR3 DNA follows: TGTGCCAGCAGTTTAATTGGGGCCGGAGATTCACCCCTCCACTTT. The full variable domain, in which reference TRBV28 and TRBJ1-6 provide the parts outside the CDR3, is DVKVTQSSRYLVKRTGEKVFLECVQDMDHENMFWYRQDPGLGLRLIYFSYDVKMKEKGDIPEGYSVSREKKERFSLILESASTNQTSMYLCASSLIGAGDSPLHFGNGTRLTVT.

DNA of the CDR3: TGTGCCAGCAGCGTCAGTAGGGGTGGTAATGAGCAGTTCTTC. Its translation: CASSVSRGGNEQFF. The chain couples TRBV11-2 to TRBJ2-1, with a weak D call TRBD1 (5 bases). The V and J ends lost 5 bases and 7 bases respectively, with 15 bases between them. Per germline, CDR1 SGHAT and CDR2 FQNNGV. The CDR3 consists of 14 residues.

This rearrangement joins TRBV7-9 to TRBJ2-2, with 9 bases matching TRBD1. The V segment lost 5 bases and the J segment 4 bases; nucleotides outside the gene matches: 5. This CDR3 is 15 amino acids long. CDR1 and CDR2 (germline): SEHNR, FQNEAQ (reference sequence). CDR3 sequence reads: CASSPTGGITGELFF. CDR3 nucleotides: TGTGCCAGCAGCCCGACAGGGGGGATCACCGGGGAGCTGTTTTTT. The complete variable domain, with remaining parts taken from reference TRBV7-9 and TRBJ2-2, reads DTGVSQNPRHKITKRGQNVTFRCDPISEHNRLYWYRQTLGQGPEFLTYFQNEAQLEKSRLLSDRFSAERPKGSFSTLEIQRTEQGDSAMYLCASSPTGGITGELFFGEGSRLTVL.

The chain links TRBV6-1 to TRBJ1-5; no clear D. Between the trimmed V and J ends, which lost 2 bases and 1 base, there was a span of 3 bases. This CDR3 is 13 amino acids long. Germline assignment: CDR1 MNHNS and CDR2 SASEGT. In DNA, the CDR3 is TGTGCCAGCAGTGAAACGAGCAATCAGCCCCAGCATTTT. Amino acids: CASSETSNQPQHF.

The rearrangement links TRBV7-3 to TRBJ2-5; 12 nucleotides align to TRBD1. Germline V gene lookup returns CDR1 SGHTA and CDR2 FQGTGA. Unmatched junction bases numbered 8, after V lost 1 base and J lost 5 bases. The CDR3 runs to 17 residues. The CDR3 nucleotides are TGTGCCAGCAGCTTAAAGGGAGGGACAGGGGGCACGGAGACCCAGTACTTC. It specifies CASSLKGGTGGTETQYF.

This chain connects TRBV10-3 to TRBJ2-7, with D hard to call. In germline, CDR1 is ENHRY, CDR2 SYGVKD. The CDR3 runs 14 residues. V gave up 7 bases and J gave up 3 bases, with 16 bases separating them. CDR3 DNA: TGTGCCATCAATTTAACGAAAGACTTCTACGAGCAGTACTTC. It encodes CAINLTKDFYEQYF.

This clone was recorded once. The chain links TRBV10-2 to TRBJ2-2, with 10 bases fitting TRBD2. CDR1 and CDR2 (germline): WSHSY, SAAADI. This CDR3 region has 15 residues. V trimming: 5 bases; J trimming: 6 bases; junction bases outside the gene matches: 6. CDR3 sequence reads: CASSQRLAGAGELFF. CDR3 in DNA: TGCGCCAGCAGTCAGAGGCTAGCGGGAGCCGGGGAGCTGTTTTTT.